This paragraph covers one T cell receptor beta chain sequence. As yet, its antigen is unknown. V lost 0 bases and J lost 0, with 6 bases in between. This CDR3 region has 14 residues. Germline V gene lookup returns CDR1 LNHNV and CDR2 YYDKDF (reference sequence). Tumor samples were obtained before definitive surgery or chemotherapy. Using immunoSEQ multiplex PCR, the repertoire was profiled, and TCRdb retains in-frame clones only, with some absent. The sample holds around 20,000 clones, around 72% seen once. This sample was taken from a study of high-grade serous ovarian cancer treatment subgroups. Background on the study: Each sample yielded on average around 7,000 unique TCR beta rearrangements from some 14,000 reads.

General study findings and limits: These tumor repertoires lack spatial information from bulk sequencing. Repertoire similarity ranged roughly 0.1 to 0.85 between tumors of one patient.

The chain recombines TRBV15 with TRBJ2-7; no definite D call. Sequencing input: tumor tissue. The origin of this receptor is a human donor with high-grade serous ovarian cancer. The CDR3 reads CATSRDVVSYEQYF. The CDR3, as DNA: TGTGCCACCAGCAGAGACGTGGTCTCCTACGAGCAGTACTTC.